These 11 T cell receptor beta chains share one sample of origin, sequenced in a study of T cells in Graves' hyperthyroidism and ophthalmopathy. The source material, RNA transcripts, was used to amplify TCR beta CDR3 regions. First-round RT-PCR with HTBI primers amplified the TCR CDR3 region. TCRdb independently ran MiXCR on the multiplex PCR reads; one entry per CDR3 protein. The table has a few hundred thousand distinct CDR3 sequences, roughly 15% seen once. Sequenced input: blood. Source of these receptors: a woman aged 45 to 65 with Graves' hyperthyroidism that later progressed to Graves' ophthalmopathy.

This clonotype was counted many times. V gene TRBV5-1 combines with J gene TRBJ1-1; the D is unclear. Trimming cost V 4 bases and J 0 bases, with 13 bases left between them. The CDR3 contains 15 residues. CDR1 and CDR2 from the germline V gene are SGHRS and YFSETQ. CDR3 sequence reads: CASSPDPGMNTEAFF. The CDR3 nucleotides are TGCGCCAGCAGCCCGGACCCTGGGATGAACACTGAAGCTTTCTTT.

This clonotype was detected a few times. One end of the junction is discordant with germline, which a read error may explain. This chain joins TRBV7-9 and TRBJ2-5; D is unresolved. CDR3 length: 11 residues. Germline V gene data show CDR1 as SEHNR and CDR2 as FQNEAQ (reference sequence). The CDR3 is CAGSLGSRQYF. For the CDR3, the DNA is TGTGCCGGCAGCTTGGGGTCTCGTCAGTACTTC.

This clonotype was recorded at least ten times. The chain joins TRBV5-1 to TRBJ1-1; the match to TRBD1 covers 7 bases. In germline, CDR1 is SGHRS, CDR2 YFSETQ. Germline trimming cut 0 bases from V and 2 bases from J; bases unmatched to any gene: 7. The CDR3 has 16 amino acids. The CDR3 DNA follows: TGCGCCAGCAGCTTGGACCCCGGGACAGTTAACACTGAAGCTTTCTTT. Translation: CASSLDPGTVNTEAFF.

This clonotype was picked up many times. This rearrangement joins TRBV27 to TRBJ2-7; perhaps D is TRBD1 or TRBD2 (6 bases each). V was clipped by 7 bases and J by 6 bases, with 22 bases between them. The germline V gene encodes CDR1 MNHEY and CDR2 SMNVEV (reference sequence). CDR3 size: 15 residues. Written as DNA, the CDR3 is TGTGCCAGCACCCGCGGGGCAGGACGAGGGGGCGAGCAGTACTTC. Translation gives CASTRGAGRGGEQYF.

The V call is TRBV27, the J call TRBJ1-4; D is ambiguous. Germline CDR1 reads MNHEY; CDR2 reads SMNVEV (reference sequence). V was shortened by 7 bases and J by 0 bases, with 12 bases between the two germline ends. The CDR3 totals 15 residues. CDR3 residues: CASTNRVATNEKLFF. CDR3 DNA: TGTGCCAGCACCAACCGGGTTGCAACTAATGAAAAACTGTTTTTT. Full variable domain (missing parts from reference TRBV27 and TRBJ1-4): EAQVTQNPRYLITVTGKKLTVTCSQNMNHEYMSWYRQDPGLGLRQIYYSMNVEVTDKGDVPEGYKVSRKEKRNFPLILESPSPNQTSLYFCASTNRVATNEKLFFGSGTQLSVL.

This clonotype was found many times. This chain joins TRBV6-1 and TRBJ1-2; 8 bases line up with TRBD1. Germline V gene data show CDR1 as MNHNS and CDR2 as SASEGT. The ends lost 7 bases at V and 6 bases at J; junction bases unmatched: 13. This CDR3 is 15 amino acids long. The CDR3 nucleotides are TGTGCCAGCACCCGATTGGACAGGGAAAGGGATGGCTACACCTTC. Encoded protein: CASTRLDRERDGYTF.

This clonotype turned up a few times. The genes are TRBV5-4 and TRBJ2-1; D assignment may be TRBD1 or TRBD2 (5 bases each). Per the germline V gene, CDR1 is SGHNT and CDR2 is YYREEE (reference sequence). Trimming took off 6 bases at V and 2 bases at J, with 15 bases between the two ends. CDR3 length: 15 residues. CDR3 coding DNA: TGTGCCAGCAAAAGGGGAGACAGACCCTACAATGAGCAGTTCTTC. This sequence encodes CASKRGDRPYNEQFF.

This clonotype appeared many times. In DNA, the CDR3 is TGTGCCAGCAGCTTATTAAGTCTTAGCACAGATACGCAGTATTTT. It yields the protein CASSLLSLSTDTQYF. V gene TRBV7-9 combines with J gene TRBJ2-3; D not resolved. Looked up from germline, CDR1 is SEHNR and CDR2 is FQNEAQ (reference sequence). This CDR3 has 15 residues. V was trimmed by 2 bases and J by 0 bases, leaving 9 bases between them.

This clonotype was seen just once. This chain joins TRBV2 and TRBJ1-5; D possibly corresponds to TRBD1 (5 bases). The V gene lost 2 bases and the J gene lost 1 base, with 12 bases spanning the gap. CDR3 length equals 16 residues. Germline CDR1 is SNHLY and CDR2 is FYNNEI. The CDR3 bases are TGTGCCAGCAGTGAACGGGGGGGTTGGAGCAATCAGCCCCAGCATTTT. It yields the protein CASSERGGWSNQPQHF.

The CDR3 here is CASSLSLAGVIRGYF. The CDR3 region has the DNA TGTGCCAGCAGTTTATCGCTAGCTGGAGTGATAAGGGGGTATTTT. The genes are TRBV12-3 or TRBV12-4 and TRBJ2-3; D assignment may be TRBD1 or TRBD2 (5 bases each). Trimming removed 2 bases at V and 14 bases at J, with 23 bases between. The CDR3 loop spans 15 amino acids.

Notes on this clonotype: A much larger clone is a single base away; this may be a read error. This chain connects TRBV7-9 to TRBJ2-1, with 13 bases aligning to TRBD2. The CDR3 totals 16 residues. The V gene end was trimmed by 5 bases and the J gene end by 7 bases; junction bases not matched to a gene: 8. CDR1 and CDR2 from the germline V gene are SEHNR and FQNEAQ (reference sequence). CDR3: CASSTPLAGGPNEQFF. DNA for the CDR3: TGTGCCAGCAGCACCCCACTAGCGGGAGGGCCTAATGAGCAGTTCTTC. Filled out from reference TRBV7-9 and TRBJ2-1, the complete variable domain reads DTGVSQNPRHKITKRGQNVTFRCDPISEHNRLYWYRQTLGQGPEFLTYFQNEAQLEKSRLLSDRFSAERPKGSFSTLEIQRTEQGDSAMYLCASSTPLAGGPNEQFFGPGTRLTVL.